The clone carrying this T cell receptor (beta chain) appeared a few times. The record originates from a study of blood T cell repertoires in COVID-19. CDR3 length: 15 amino acids. The V gene's germline CDR1 is LGHNA and CDR2 YSLEER. The ends were cut back, 5 bases at V and 0 bases at J, with 13 bases in the middle. Produced via immunoSEQ multiplex PCR; TCRdb's table is partial and in-frame only. The data hold around 190,000 clones, with 82% observed a single time. Enrolled during active infection, Seattle patients were then followed longitudinally. This clonotype was sampled from a woman aged 55-70 years with COVID-19, enrolled during active disease. The sample consisted of peripheral blood. V is TRBV4-3 and J is TRBJ1-2, with D uncertain. CDR3 sequence reads: CASSTKQFPNYGYTF. The DNA of the CDR3 is TGCGCCAGCAGCACCAAACAGTTTCCTAACTATGGCTACACCTTC.